Listed here are 13 T cell receptor beta chains from one sample, sequenced in a study of neurological immune-mediated disorders. One entry per CDR3 protein results from TCRdb running MiXCR on the 5' RACE reads. The table has about 70,000 distinct CDR3 sequences, approximately 3.3% seen once. Sequencing was done on a sample of PBMCs. The receptors come from a woman between 45 and 60 years old with multiple sclerosis.

This clonotype was recorded many times. The J gene is TRBJ2-6, the V gene TRBV4-3, with 8 nucleotides matching TRBD1. The length of the CDR3 is 20 residues. From germline, CDR1 is LGHNA and CDR2 YSLEER. The trim removed 0 bases at V and 0 bases at J, leaving 10 bases unmatched. CDR3 sequence: CASSQDAGDRLISGANVLTF. The CDR3 DNA is TGCGCCAGCAGCCAAGACGCCGGGGACAGGCTGATCTCTGGGGCCAACGTCCTGACTTTC.

In this sample, this clonotype turned up many times. CDR3 in amino acids: CASSQASGGAPTQYF. CDR3 nucleotide sequence: TGTGCCAGCAGCCAAGCTAGCGGGGGGGCCCCTACGCAGTATTTT. The V and J genes are TRBV4-2 and TRBJ2-3; 12 bases match TRBD2. The CDR3 is made up of 15 amino acids. CDR1 LGHNA and CDR2 YNFKEQ come from the germline V gene. Trimming at V came to 1 base and at J to 8 bases, leaving 4 bases not matched to a gene.

This clonotype has ten or more counts. The chain uses TRBV6-2 or TRBV6-3 and TRBJ2-1; 12 bases fit TRBD2. Germline V gives CDR1 MNHEY, CDR2 SVGEGT. V lost 6 bases to trimming and J lost 6 bases; unmatched junction nucleotides: 6. The CDR3 contains 15 residues. The CDR3 region is CASSPTSGRINEQFF. The DNA for the CDR3 is TGTGCCAGCAGCCCGACTAGCGGGAGAATCAATGAGCAGTTCTTC.

The sample holds one count of this clonotype. This clone may be a read error of a much larger clone one base away. The chain recombines TRBV18 with TRBJ1-2; tentative D call: TRBD1 (6 bases). V dropped 7 bases and J dropped 2 bases, with 14 bases sitting between them. Germline V gene data show CDR1 as KGHSH and CDR2 as LQKENI. The CDR3 loop spans 14 amino acids. CDR3 protein: CASYPGGGNYGYTF. The CDR3 DNA sequence: TGTGCCAGCTATCCCGGAGGGGGAAACTATGGCTACACCTTC.

This clonotype was seen at least ten times. For the CDR3, the DNA is TGTGCCAGCAGTTTTCGCACCCCCAGCACAGATACGCAGTATTTT. Translation gives CASSFRTPSTDTQYF. The V and J genes are TRBV12-3 or TRBV12-4 and TRBJ2-3; no clear D gene. V was pared by 3 bases and J by 0 bases, with 10 bases between. The CDR3 spans 15 residues.

This clonotype was recorded at least ten times. This chain joins TRBV20-1 and TRBJ2-7; TRBD1 or TRBD2 may be the D gene (5 bases each). The CDR3 covers 11 residues. Per the germline V gene, CDR1 is DFQATT and CDR2 is SNEGSKA (reference sequence). The CDR3 DNA reads TGCAGCGGGACGGTGGTTGGCGAGCAGTACTTC. It codes for CSGTVVGEQYF.

Regarding this clonotype: This sequence may be a read error, since a much larger clone differs from it by one base. The gene calls are TRBV27 and TRBJ1-4; D is ambiguous. This CDR3 contains 17 residues. The germline CDR1 and CDR2 sequences are MNHEY and SMNVEV (reference sequence). V was clipped by 0 bases and J by 0 bases, with 11 bases between them. CDR3 region: CASSLSECTATNEKLFF. The CDR3 region has the DNA TGTGCCAGCAGTTTATCGGAGTGTACTGCAACTAATGAAAAACTGTTTTTT.

This clonotype was seen ten or more times. This chain joins TRBV7-9 and TRBJ2-1; D call uncertain. Per germline, CDR1 SEHNR and CDR2 FQNEAQ (reference sequence). This CDR3 is 11 amino acids long. Trimming stripped 4 bases from V and 7 bases from J, with 5 bases between. In DNA form, the CDR3 reads TGTGCCAGCAGCTCAGAAAATGAGCAGTTCTTC. It translates to CASSSENEQFF.

This clonotype was found many times. The chain has TRBV12-3 or TRBV12-4 and TRBJ1-1, with 8 positions matching TRBD1. The CDR3 sequence is 16 residues long. Germline trimming cut 3 bases from V and 2 bases from J; bases unmatched to any gene: 8. The CDR3, as DNA: TGTGCCAGCAGTTTTAGGGCAGGGGGCGGAAACACTGAAGCTTTCTTT. It translates to CASSFRAGGGNTEAFF.

At least ten counts were recorded for this clonotype. V is TRBV7-2 and J is TRBJ2-3; TRBD2 matches at 8 bases. The CDR3 runs to 15 residues. V was clipped by 2 bases and J by 1 base; unmatched bases: 2. Germline V gives CDR1 SGHTA, CDR2 FQGNSA. CDR3 amino acids: CASSLSAGGTDTQYF. CDR3 in DNA: TGTGCCAGCAGCTTATCAGCGGGGGGCACAGATACGCAGTATTTT.

This clonotype has a count of ten or more. V gene TRBV5-1 combines with J gene TRBJ1-1, with D possibly matching TRBD1 (5 bases). In germline, CDR1 is SGHRS, CDR2 YFSETQ. V lost 3 bases and J lost 0, with 12 bases in between. The CDR3 spans 15 residues. CDR3 DNA: TGCGCCAGCAGCTCTACTGGGGGGGTGAACACTGAAGCTTTCTTT. Translating gives CASSSTGGVNTEAFF.

This clonotype was seen repeatedly, ten times or more. The chain uses TRBV3-1 and TRBJ2-1; 11 nucleotides line up with TRBD2. This CDR3 spans 15 amino acids. The V gene's germline CDR1 is LGHDT and CDR2 YNNKEL (reference sequence). The V segment lost 0 bases and the J segment 6 bases; nucleotides outside the gene matches: 1. DNA for the CDR3: TGTGCCAGCAGCCAAGATAGCGGGAGGGCCAATGAGCAGTTCTTC. Encoded protein: CASSQDSGRANEQFF.

This clonotype was counted at least ten times. V gene TRBV29-1 combines with J gene TRBJ1-2; D call uncertain. There are 13 residues in the CDR3. The V and J ends lost 2 bases and 4 bases respectively, with 11 bases between them. CDR1 and CDR2 from the germline V gene are SQVTM and ANQGSEA. The CDR3 spells CSVERTTLYGYTF. CDR3 DNA: TGCAGCGTTGAAAGGACGACGCTCTATGGCTACACCTTC.